This T cell receptor (beta chain) was captured in a study of shared clonotypes between healthy human individuals. Study background: In total, the donors were two women and a few men aged 18 to 49.

CDR1 is SEHNR and CDR2 is FQNEAQ in the germline V gene (reference sequence). Trimming took 1 base from V and 8 from J, leaving 9 bases between them. CDR3 size: 13 residues. As to this clone: The antigen remains undetermined.

Naive CD8 populations comprised CD45RO-negative cells positively selected for CCR7, excluding terminally differentiated effector memory CD45RA+ cells. The study ran the assay at deep level. Clones were read by immunoSEQ multiplex PCR, and TCRdb kept only the in-frame ones, dropping some. Of some 2.1 million clones listed, roughly 95% are singletons. Study results and caveats: Estimated richness values were generally larger in naive subsets than in memory subsets.

Sequenced sample: naive CD8+ T cells from PBMCs. J is TRBJ2-1 and V is TRBV7-9, with a weak D call TRBD2 (5 bases). The clonotype comes from a man in his late teens or twenties in good health. Some clones in this sample may be carry-over from other donors' samples. CDR3 in DNA: TGTGCCAGCAGCTTAGGAGGGCTCTATGAGCAGTTCTTC. Translating it yields CASSLGGLYEQFF.